This T cell receptor beta chain is from a study of blood T cells in healthy people across ages. There are 15 residues in the CDR3. V lost 0 bases to trimming and J lost 6 bases, with 16 bases between them. Germline-derived CDR1 and CDR2 are SGHRS and YFSETQ. A second 7 to 11 cycle PCR used barcoded and J-beta primers. TCRdb redid the calling of the 5' RACE reads with MiXCR, one entry per CDR3 protein. The sample has some 760,000 distinct CDR3 sequences, roughly 25% seen once. This same sample was also part of a study on T cells of mothers and their children.

The V call is TRBV5-1, the J call TRBJ2-7, with D perhaps matching TRBD2 (5 bases). Sequencing was done on a sample of blood. This sequence originates from a boy aged 5-17 years in good health. CDR3 sequence: CASSLAADGVGEQYF. As DNA, the CDR3 is TGCGCCAGCAGCTTGGCCGCCGACGGGGTCGGCGAGCAGTACTTC. The complete variable domain, with remaining parts taken from reference TRBV5-1 and TRBJ2-7, reads KAGVTQTPRYLIKTRGQQVTLSCSPISGHRSVSWYQQTPGQGLQFLFEYFSETQRNKGNFPGRFSGRQFSNSRSEMNVSTLELGDSALYLCASSLAADGVGEQYFGPGTRLTVT.